Listed here are 27 T cell receptor beta chains from one sample, sequenced in a study of Ad26.COV2.S vaccination and SARS-CoV-2 variants. As to treatment: around 19 received Ad26.COV2.S at low or high dose, single or two shots; several received placebo; per-sample allocation not given. Material that was analyzed had been drawn on day 63 after the first vaccine or placebo injection. Produced via immunoSEQ multiplex PCR; TCRdb's table is partial and in-frame only. The table includes approximately 350,000 clones, around four fifths detected once. Sequences were derived from peripheral blood, sampled in a trial of Ad26.COV2.S vaccine versus placebo. The receptors were gathered from a person aged 18-60 years who received the Ad26.COV2.S COVID-19 vaccine or a placebo.

This clone was detected only once. The chain has TRBV7-2 and TRBJ2-1; TRBD2 matches 8 bases. Germline CDR1 and CDR2: SGHTA and FQGNSA. V lost 6 bases, J lost 6 bases, and 13 bases stayed unmatched. There are 16 residues in the CDR3. Written as DNA, the CDR3 is TGTGCCAGCAGGCCACCGGGTAGCGGGGCTTCCAATGAGCAGTTCTTC. This gives the protein CASRPPGSGASNEQFF.

The genes are TRBV25-1 and TRBJ2-1; D perhaps matches TRBD2 (6 bases). The CDR3 consists of 16 residues. V lost 5 bases and J lost 0, with 14 bases in between. The germline gives CDR1 MGHDK, CDR2 SYGVNS. This CDR3 reads CASSFSRDSSYNEQFF. The CDR3 DNA reads TGTGCCAGCAGTTTTTCTCGGGACTCCTCCTACAATGAGCAGTTCTTC.

The genes are TRBV29-1 and TRBJ1-2, with 7 bases identical to TRBD1. The CDR3 consists of 12 residues. The V gene's germline CDR1 is SQVTM and CDR2 ANQGSEA. V lost 5 bases and J lost 8; bases outside the gene matches: 8. Here the CDR3 DNA reads TGCAGCGTTATGGCCCAGGACAGGGGCTACACCTTC. Residues: CSVMAQDRGYTF.

V usage is TRBV4-3 and J usage is TRBJ2-3, with 10 nucleotides matching TRBD2. Germline CDR1 is LGHNA and CDR2 is YSLEER. The CDR3 totals 15 residues. The V and J ends lost 1 base and 8 bases, in that order; junction bases with no gene match: 6. DNA for the CDR3: TGCGCCAGCAGCCAAGCCGGGACTAGCGTGGGTACGCAGTATTTT. Its translation is CASSQAGTSVGTQYF.

The rearrangement joins TRBV28 to TRBJ2-7; D uncertain. Trimming stripped 5 bases from V and 0 bases from J, with 11 bases between. CDR3 size: 14 residues. The V gene's germline CDR1 is MDHEN and CDR2 SYDVKM. Here the CDR3 DNA reads TGTGCCAGCAGTCCCCAGTGGAGCTCCTACGAGCAGTACTTC. Its translation is CASSPQWSSYEQYF.

The chain employs TRBV4-2 and TRBJ1-1, with 9 nucleotides matching TRBD1. The CDR3 is 12 residues long. V was clipped by 3 bases and J by 11 bases; unmatched bases: 4. Germline values: CDR1 LGHNA, CDR2 YNFKEQ. Here the CDR3 reads CASSQGGQGAFF. For the CDR3, the DNA is TGTGCCAGCAGCCAGGGGGGACAGGGCGCTTTCTTT.

V and J are TRBV6-2 or TRBV6-3 and TRBJ1-4, with D unresolved. The CDR3 spans 12 residues. Germline-derived CDR1 and CDR2 are MNHEY and SVGEGT. V was trimmed by 4 bases and J by 8 bases, leaving 8 bases between them. CDR3 loop: CASSLGREKLFF. The CDR3 nucleotides read TGTGCCAGCAGTTTGGGCCGGGAAAAACTGTTTTTT.

The genes are TRBV10-3 and TRBJ1-4; 7 positions agree with TRBD1. The CDR3 has 13 amino acids. In germline, CDR1 is ENHRY, CDR2 SYGVKD. V gave up 6 bases and J gave up 4 bases; unmatched junction bases: 2. The DNA for the CDR3 is TGTGCCATCAGGGGACAGTATAATGAAAAACTGTTTTTT. This translates into CAIRGQYNEKLFF.

The genes are TRBV15 and TRBJ1-1, with a weak D call TRBD1 (6 bases). Germline assignment: CDR1 LNHNV and CDR2 YYDKDF (reference sequence). This CDR3 contains 14 residues. V was pared by 8 bases and J by 3 bases, with 16 bases between. The CDR3 spells CATSRGGADTEAFF. The CDR3, as DNA: TGTGCCACCTCCCGCGGGGGCGCCGACACTGAAGCTTTCTTT.

The chain couples TRBV20-1 to TRBJ2-1; D gene uncertain. CDR1 and CDR2 (germline): DFQATT, SNEGSKA (reference sequence). The CDR3 runs 11 residues. Trimming pared 3 bases from V and 7 bases from J, leaving 7 bases between. The chain's CDR3 is CSARARNEQFF. DNA for the CDR3: TGCAGTGCTAGGGCCCGTAATGAGCAGTTCTTC.

The chain employs TRBV6-5 and TRBJ2-1; the D is unclear. Trimming stripped 6 bases from V and 1 base from J, with 13 bases between. The CDR3 extends over 15 amino acids. Germline loops: CDR1 MNHEY, CDR2 SVGAGI. CDR3 sequence reads: CASSPAQPSYNEQFF. CDR3 DNA sequence: TGTGCCAGCAGCCCAGCGCAACCTTCCTACAATGAGCAGTTCTTC.

This sequence joins TRBV7-2 and TRBJ2-7; D is perhaps TRBD1 (5 bases). The V gene lost 2 bases and the J gene lost 2 bases, with 13 bases spanning the gap. Germline assignment: CDR1 SGHTA and CDR2 FQGNSA. CDR3 length: 15 residues. The CDR3 DNA reads as TGTGCCAGCAGCTTAATATGGGGCAGGGCCTACGAGCAGTACTTC. This sequence encodes CASSLIWGRAYEQYF. The full variable domain, its missing parts supplied by reference TRBV7-2 and TRBJ2-7, is GAGVSQSPSNKVTEKGKDVELRCDPISGHTALYWYRQSLGQGLEFLIYFQGNSAPDKSGLPSDRFSAERTGGSVSTLTIQRTQQEDSAVYLCASSLIWGRAYEQYFGPGTRLTVT.

V and J are TRBV11-2 and TRBJ2-7; possibly TRBD1 or TRBD2 for D (5 bases each). V was shortened by 5 bases and J by 5 bases, with 19 bases between the two germline ends. The CDR3 length is 15 residues. Germline CDR1 SGHAT, CDR2 FQNNGV. The CDR3 here is CASSGRGRGLHEQYF. DNA of the CDR3: TGTGCCAGCAGCGGCCGGGGCCGGGGCCTCCACGAGCAGTACTTC.

This chain uses TRBV27 with TRBJ2-7; D unclear. The V end was cut by 3 bases, the J end by 4 bases, with 10 bases between. The CDR3 contains 13 residues. CDR1 is MNHEY, CDR2 SMNVEV, per germline (reference sequence). This CDR3 is CASSFGRLYEQYF. The CDR3 nucleotides read TGTGCCAGCAGTTTTGGCAGATTATACGAGCAGTACTTC.

The chain couples TRBV9 to TRBJ1-2; perhaps TRBD1 as D (6 bases). There are 15 residues in the CDR3. V gave up 4 bases and J gave up 2 bases, with 15 bases separating them. The germline CDR1 and CDR2 sequences are SGDLS and YYNGEE. The CDR3 sequence is CASSPQTGINYGYTF. As DNA, the CDR3 is TGTGCCAGCAGCCCCCAGACAGGAATCAACTATGGCTACACCTTC.

V usage is TRBV27 and J usage is TRBJ2-7, with D perhaps TRBD2 (6 bases). Trimming shortened V by 8 bases and J by 6 bases, and 11 bases separated the two germline ends. The CDR3 is 11 amino acids. Germline CDR1 reads MNHEY; CDR2 reads SMNVEV (reference sequence). The CDR3 is CASRRGGEQYF. CDR3 sequence (DNA): TGTGCCAGCCGGAGGGGCGGCGAGCAGTACTTC.

The CDR3 is CASSQGGTSVDYGNEQFF. The CDR3, as DNA: TGCGCCAGCAGCCAAGGCGGGACTAGTGTGGATTACGGGAATGAGCAGTTCTTC. The rearrangement links TRBV4-3 to TRBJ2-1; 8 bases align to TRBD2. The germline V gene encodes CDR1 LGHNA and CDR2 YSLEER. With 1 base clipped from V and 7 bases from J, the junction kept 15 bases outside the gene matches. The length of the CDR3 is 18 residues.

The V and J genes are TRBV11-2 and TRBJ1-2; D is ambiguous. This CDR3 contains 15 residues. V dropped 5 bases and J dropped 0 bases, with 13 bases sitting between them. Germline lookup yields CDR1 SGHAT and CDR2 FQNNGV. This CDR3 reads CASSAGLWANYGYTF. CDR3 DNA sequence: TGTGCCAGCAGCGCCGGGCTCTGGGCTAACTATGGCTACACCTTC. Full variable domain (rest looked up from reference TRBV11-2 and TRBJ1-2): EAGVAQSPRYKIIEKRQSVAFWCNPISGHATLYWYQQILGQGPKLLIQFQNNGVVDDSQLPKDRFSAERLKGVDSTLKIQPAKLEDSAVYLCASSAGLWANYGYTFGSGTRLTVV.

This clone has more than one count but fewer than ten. The CDR3 bases are TGTGCCAGCAGCTTAGCCGGGACAGGGTCGGTCTACGAGCAGTACTTC. Amino acid sequence: CASSLAGTGSVYEQYF. The chain employs TRBV14 and TRBJ2-7; TRBD1 matches at 9 bases. The V gene's germline CDR1 is SGHDN and CDR2 FVKESK. The junction had 11 bases not matched to a gene; V was cut back by 5 bases and J by 3 bases. The CDR3 spans 16 residues.

This chain connects TRBV27 to TRBJ2-7; TRBD2 matches at 8 bases. CDR1 and CDR2 (germline): MNHEY, SMNVEV (reference sequence). This CDR3 has 15 amino acids. V shed 0 bases and J 6 bases; nucleotides not matched to a gene: 7. The CDR3 DNA is TGTGCCAGCAGTTTATCTTCGAGCGGGAGCACCGAGCAGTACTTC. It is translated as CASSLSSSGSTEQYF.

J is TRBJ2-4 and V is TRBV29-1; 8 bases line up with TRBD1. Looked up from germline, CDR1 is SQVTM and CDR2 is ANQGSEA. The length of the CDR3 is 13 residues. Trimming took 7 bases from V and 2 from J; bases not matched to a gene: 4. CDR3 DNA sequence: TGCAGCGCGCGGACAGGGTCCAAAAACATTCAGTACTTC. It yields the protein CSARTGSKNIQYF.

J is TRBJ1-5 and V is TRBV18; D may be TRBD1 (5 bases). Deletions cut 2 bases from V and 4 bases from J, with 9 bases between. This CDR3 is built from 14 residues. Germline V gene sequence: CDR1 KGHSH, CDR2 LQKENI. The CDR3 sequence: CASSPAPGNQPQHF. DNA of the CDR3: TGTGCCAGCTCACCAGCTCCAGGGAATCAGCCCCAGCATTTT.

The J gene is TRBJ2-3, the V gene TRBV6-2 or TRBV6-3, with 12 bases matching TRBD2. CDR3 length equals 21 residues. With V trimmed by 0 bases and J by 0 bases, 13 bases remained unmatched. Germline assignment: CDR1 MNHEY and CDR2 SVGEGT. The CDR3, as DNA: TGTGCCAGCAGTTACTCGAAGGTCAGGACTAGCGGGGACACTAGCACAGATACGCAGTATTTT. This sequence encodes CASSYSKVRTSGDTSTDTQYF.

Turning to this clone: The CDR3 does not close with the conserved phenylalanine or tryptophan, likely indicating a read error. It is unclear where the CDR3 begins or ends on the DNA, so no DNA is shown, and the CDR3 is as TCRdb lists it. The rearrangement joins TRBV20-1 to TRBJ1-2. The CDR3 spans 9 amino acids, including both terminal residues. The germline V gene encodes CDR1 DFQATT and CDR2 SNEGSKA (reference sequence). The CDR3 spells CSASLHLLS.

The V gene is TRBV6-2 or TRBV6-3, the J gene TRBJ1-5; D gene ambiguous. The CDR3 runs to 16 residues. The V end lost 0 bases, the J end lost 2 bases, and 11 bases lay between the germline ends. Germline CDR1 and CDR2: MNHEY and SVGEGT. The CDR3 reads CASSYSGHLGNQPQHF. DNA for the CDR3: TGTGCCAGCAGTTACTCGGGCCATCTGGGCAATCAGCCCCAGCATTTT.

A single count supports this clone. The chain joins TRBV6-6 to TRBJ2-7, with D possibly matching TRBD2 (5 bases). This CDR3 comprises 11 residues. Trimming pared 4 bases from V and 6 bases from J, leaving 7 bases between. Germline CDR1 and CDR2: MNHNY and SVGAGI (reference sequence). DNA of the CDR3: TGTGCCAGCAGTTTAGGGAGCGAGCAGTACTTC. Amino acids: CASSLGSEQYF.

This sequence joins TRBV5-4 and TRBJ2-3; the D call may be TRBD1 or TRBD2 (5 bases each). This CDR3 has 15 amino acids. Germline V gene lookup returns CDR1 SGHNT and CDR2 YYREEE (reference sequence). V lost 4 bases, J lost 4 bases, and 16 bases lay in between. For the CDR3, the DNA is TGTGCCAGCAGCCGGCCGGGGCCGCAGGCAGATACGCAGTATTTT. Translated, it gives CASSRPGPQADTQYF.